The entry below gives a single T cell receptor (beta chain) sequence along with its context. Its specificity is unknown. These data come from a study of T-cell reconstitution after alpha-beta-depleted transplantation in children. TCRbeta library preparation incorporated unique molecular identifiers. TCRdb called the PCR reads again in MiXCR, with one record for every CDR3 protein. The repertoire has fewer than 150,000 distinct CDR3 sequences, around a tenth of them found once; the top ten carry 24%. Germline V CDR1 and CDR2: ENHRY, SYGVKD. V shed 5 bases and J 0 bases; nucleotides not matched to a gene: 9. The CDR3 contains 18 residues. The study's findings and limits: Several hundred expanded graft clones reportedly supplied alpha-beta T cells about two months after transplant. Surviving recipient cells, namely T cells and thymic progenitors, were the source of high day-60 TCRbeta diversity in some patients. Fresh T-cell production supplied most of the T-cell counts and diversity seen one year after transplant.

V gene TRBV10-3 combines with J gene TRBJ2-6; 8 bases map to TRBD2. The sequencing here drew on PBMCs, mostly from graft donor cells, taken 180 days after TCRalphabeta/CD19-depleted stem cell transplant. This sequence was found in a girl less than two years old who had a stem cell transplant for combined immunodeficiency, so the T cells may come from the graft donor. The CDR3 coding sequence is TGTGCCATCAGTTCCCGGACTAGCACAAACTCTGGGGCCAACGTCCTGACTTTC. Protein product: CAISSRTSTNSGANVLTF.